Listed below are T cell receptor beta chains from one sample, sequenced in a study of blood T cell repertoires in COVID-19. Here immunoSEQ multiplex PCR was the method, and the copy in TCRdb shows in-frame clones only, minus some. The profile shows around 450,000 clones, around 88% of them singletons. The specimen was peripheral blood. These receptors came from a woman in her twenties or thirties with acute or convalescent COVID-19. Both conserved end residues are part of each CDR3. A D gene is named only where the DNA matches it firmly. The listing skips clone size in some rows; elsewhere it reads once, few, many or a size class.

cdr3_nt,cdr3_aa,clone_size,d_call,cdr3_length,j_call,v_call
TGTGCCAGCAGTTCCCCACAGGGTAGTGTCCACGAGCAGTACTTC,CASSSPQGSVHEQYF,NA,NA,15,TRBJ2-7,TRBV28
TGTGCCAGCTACCCCATTGTGGCAGGGGTTGAAAAACAGTTTTTT,CASYPIVAGVEKQFF,NA,NA,15,TRBJ1-4,TRBV12-1
TGTGCCAGCAGCCAAGTTCTTTACACTGAAGCTTTCTTT,CASSQVLYTEAFF,NA,NA,13,TRBJ1-1,TRBV3-1/TRBV3-2
TGCAGCGTTGAAGATCTACGAGGAGGGCCGGGCAGCAATCAGCCCCAGCATTTT,CSVEDLRGGPGSNQPQHF,NA,NA,18,TRBJ1-5,TRBV29-1
TGTGCCAGCAGTGACTCGATCTTGTCAGGGGGCAGAGATGGCTACACCTTC,CASSDSILSGGRDGYTF,NA,TRBD1,17,TRBJ1-2,TRBV6-4
TGCAGCGTGGACAGGGGGACTGAAGCTTTCTTT,CSVDRGTEAFF,NA,TRBD1,11,TRBJ1-1,TRBV29-1
TGTGCCAGCAGCTTGGGCGGGGGCTCCTACGAGCAGTACTTC,CASSLGGGSYEQYF,NA,TRBD2,14,TRBJ2-7,TRBV5-6
TGTGCCAGCAGCCAAGGGACAGGGTTAACCACCTACGAGCAGTACTTC,CASSQGTGLTTYEQYF,once,TRBD1,16,TRBJ2-7,TRBV3-1/TRBV3-2
TGCGCCAGCAGCCAGACAGGGTACGAGCAGTACTTC,CASSQTGYEQYF,NA,TRBD1,12,TRBJ2-7,TRBV10-2
TGTGCCAGCAGAATGGGTGGGAGCTACGAGCAGTACTTC,CASRMGGSYEQYF,NA,NA,13,TRBJ2-7,TRBV6-5
TGTGCCAGCAGCTTGAATCAGGGGAACACTGAAGCTTTCTTT,CASSLNQGNTEAFF,NA,NA,14,TRBJ1-1,TRBV7-9
TGCAGCGTTGAAGAAAGGGAGCGGGGGGGCGGTGCAGATACGCAGTATTTT,CSVEERERGGGADTQYF,NA,TRBD2,17,TRBJ2-3,TRBV29-1
TGTGCTAGTGGTTTGGTACGGCAGGGGCACGGGGAGCTGTTTTTT,CASGLVRQGHGELFF,NA,NA,15,TRBJ2-2,TRBV12-5
TGCGCCAGCAGCCAAGTCATGTTTAATGAGCAGTTCTTC,CASSQVMFNEQFF,NA,NA,13,TRBJ2-1,TRBV4-1
TGTGCCAGCAGTTCCGGGGGGTACCGGGAGCAGTTCTTC,CASSSGGYREQFF,once,TRBD2,13,TRBJ2-1,TRBV12-3/TRBV12-4
TGCGCCAGCAGCTTGGGGGTCAGGGGCGAGAGTGGAAACACCATATATTTT,CASSLGVRGESGNTIYF,NA,NA,17,TRBJ1-3,TRBV5-1